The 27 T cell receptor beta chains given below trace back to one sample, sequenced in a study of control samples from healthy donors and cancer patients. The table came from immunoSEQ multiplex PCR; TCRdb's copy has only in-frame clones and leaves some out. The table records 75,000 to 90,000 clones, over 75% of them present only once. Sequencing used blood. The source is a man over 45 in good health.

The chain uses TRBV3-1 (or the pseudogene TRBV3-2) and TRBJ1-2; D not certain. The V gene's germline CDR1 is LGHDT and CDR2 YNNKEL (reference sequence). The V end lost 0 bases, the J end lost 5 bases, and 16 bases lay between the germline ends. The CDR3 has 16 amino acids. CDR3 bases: TGTGCCAGCAGCCAAGATCTATCCAGCGGCCTTTATGGCTACACCTTC. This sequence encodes CASSQDLSSGLYGYTF.

The CDR3, as DNA: TGTGCCAGCAGTGGATCAGGAGGAGAGACCCAGTACTTC. It translates to CASSGSGGETQYF. This chain joins TRBV2 and TRBJ2-5, with TRBD2 as a possible D gene (5 bases). Germline CDR1 reads SNHLY; CDR2 reads FYNNEI. Between the trimmed V and J ends, which lost 4 bases and 4 bases, there was a span of 10 bases. The CDR3 totals 13 residues.

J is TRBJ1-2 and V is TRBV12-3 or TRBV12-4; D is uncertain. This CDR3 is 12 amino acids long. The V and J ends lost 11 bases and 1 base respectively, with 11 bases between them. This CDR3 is CAGSRNNYGYTF. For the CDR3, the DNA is TGTGCCGGTTCGAGGAATAACTATGGCTACACCTTC.

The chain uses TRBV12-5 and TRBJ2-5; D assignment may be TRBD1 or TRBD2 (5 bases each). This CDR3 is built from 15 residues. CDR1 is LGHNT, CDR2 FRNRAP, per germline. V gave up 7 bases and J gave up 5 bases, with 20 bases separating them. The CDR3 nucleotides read TGTGCTAGTGCCCGACATTTAGGGGAGACGGAGACCCAGTACTTC. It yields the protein CASARHLGETETQYF. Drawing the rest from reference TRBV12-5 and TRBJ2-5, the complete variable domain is DARVTQTPRHKVTEMGQEVTMRCQPILGHNTVFWYRQTMMQGLELLAYFRNRAPLDDSGMPKDRFSAEMPDATLATLKIQPSEPRDSAVYFCASARHLGETETQYFGPGTRLLVL.

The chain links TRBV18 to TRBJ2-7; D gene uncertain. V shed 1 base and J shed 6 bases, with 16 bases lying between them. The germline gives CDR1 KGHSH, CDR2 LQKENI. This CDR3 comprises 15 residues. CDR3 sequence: CASSPLRAQLLEQYF. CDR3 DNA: TGTGCCAGCTCACCACTTCGGGCTCAGTTGCTCGAGCAGTACTTC. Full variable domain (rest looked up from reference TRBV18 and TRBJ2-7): NAGVMQNPRHLVRRRGQEARLRCSPMKGHSHVYWYRQLPEEGLKFMVYLQKENIIDESGMPKERFSAEFPKEGPSILRIQQVVRGDSAAYFCASSPLRAQLLEQYFGPGTRLTVT.

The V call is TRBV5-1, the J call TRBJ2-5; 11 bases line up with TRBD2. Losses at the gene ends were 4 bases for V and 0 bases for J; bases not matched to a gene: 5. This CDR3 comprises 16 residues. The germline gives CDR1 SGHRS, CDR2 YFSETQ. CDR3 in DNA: TGCGCCAGCAGCCCCTGGGGACTAGCGGACCAAGAGACCCAGTACTTC. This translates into CASSPWGLADQETQYF. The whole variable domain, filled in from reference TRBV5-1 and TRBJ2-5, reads KAGVTQTPRYLIKTRGQQVTLSCSPISGHRSVSWYQQTPGQGLQFLFEYFSETQRNKGNFPGRFSGRQFSNSRSEMNVSTLELGDSALYLCASSPWGLADQETQYFGPGTRLLVL.

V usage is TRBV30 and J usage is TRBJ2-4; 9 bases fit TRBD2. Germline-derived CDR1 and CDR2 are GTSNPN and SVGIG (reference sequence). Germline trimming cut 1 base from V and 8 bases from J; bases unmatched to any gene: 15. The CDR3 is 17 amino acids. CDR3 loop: CAWSGGIAGAYLDIQYF. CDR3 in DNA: TGTGCCTGGAGTGGGGGTATAGCGGGGGCCTACCTTGACATTCAGTACTTC.

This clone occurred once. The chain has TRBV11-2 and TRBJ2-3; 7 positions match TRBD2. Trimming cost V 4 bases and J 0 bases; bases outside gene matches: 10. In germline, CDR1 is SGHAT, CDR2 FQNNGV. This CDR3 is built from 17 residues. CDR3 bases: TGTGCCAGCAGCTCCCCGGGAGGCTCCCTGAGCACAGATACGCAGTATTTT. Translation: CASSSPGGSLSTDTQYF.

CDR3 DNA sequence: TGCGCCAGCAGCCGGGAGGGACTAGCGCCGTCCTACAATGAGCAGTTCTTC. Translation: CASSREGLAPSYNEQFF. V is TRBV4-1 and J is TRBJ2-1, with TRBD2 matching over 10 bases. V lost 4 bases to trimming and J lost 1 base; unmatched junction nucleotides: 7. Per germline, CDR1 MGHRA and CDR2 YSYEKL. This CDR3 comprises 17 residues.

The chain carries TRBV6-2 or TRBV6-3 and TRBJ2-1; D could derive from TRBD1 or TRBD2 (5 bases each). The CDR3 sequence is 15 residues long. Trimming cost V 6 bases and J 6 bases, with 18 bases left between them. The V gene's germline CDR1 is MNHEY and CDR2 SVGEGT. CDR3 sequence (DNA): TGTGCCAGCAGCCCCGGGACCAGTTGGTCCAATGAGCAGTTCTTC. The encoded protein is CASSPGTSWSNEQFF.

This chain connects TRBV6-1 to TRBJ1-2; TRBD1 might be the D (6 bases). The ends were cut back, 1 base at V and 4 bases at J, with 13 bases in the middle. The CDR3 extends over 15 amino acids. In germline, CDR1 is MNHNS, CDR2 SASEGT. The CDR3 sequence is CASSEVWGPIYGYTF. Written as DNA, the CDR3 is TGTGCCAGCAGTGAAGTATGGGGGCCCATCTATGGCTACACCTTC.

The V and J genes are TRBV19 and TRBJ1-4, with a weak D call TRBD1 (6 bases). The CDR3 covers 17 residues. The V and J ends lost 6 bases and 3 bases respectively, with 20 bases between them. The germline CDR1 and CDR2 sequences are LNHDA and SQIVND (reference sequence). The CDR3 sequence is CASSLKGGGPSNEKLFF. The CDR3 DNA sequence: TGTGCCAGTAGCCTAAAGGGGGGTGGGCCCTCTAATGAAAAACTGTTTTTT.

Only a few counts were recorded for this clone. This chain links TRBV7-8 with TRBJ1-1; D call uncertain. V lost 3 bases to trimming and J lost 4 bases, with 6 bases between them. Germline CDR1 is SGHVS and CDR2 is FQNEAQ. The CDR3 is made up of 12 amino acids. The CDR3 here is CASSFSLTEAFF. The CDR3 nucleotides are TGTGCCAGCAGCTTTTCCCTCACTGAAGCTTTCTTT.

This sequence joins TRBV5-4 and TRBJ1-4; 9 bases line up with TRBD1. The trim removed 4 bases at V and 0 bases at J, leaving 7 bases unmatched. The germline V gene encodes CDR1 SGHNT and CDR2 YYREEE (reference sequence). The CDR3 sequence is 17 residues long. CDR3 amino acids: CASSRTGALATNEKLFF. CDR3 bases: TGTGCCAGCAGCCGGACAGGGGCCCTGGCAACTAATGAAAAACTGTTTTTT.

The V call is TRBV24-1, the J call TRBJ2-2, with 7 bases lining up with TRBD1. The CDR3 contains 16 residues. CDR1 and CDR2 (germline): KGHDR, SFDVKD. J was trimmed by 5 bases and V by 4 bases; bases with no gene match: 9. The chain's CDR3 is CATSEQQGYGTGELFF. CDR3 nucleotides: TGTGCCACCAGTGAGCAACAGGGGTACGGTACCGGGGAGCTGTTTTTT.

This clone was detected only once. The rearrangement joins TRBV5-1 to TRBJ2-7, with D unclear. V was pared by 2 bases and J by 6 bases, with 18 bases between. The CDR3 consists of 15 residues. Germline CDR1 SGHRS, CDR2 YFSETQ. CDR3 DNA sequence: TGCGCCAGCAGCTTAGAGACTTCCTCCACCGTCGAGCAGTACTTC. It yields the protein CASSLETSSTVEQYF.

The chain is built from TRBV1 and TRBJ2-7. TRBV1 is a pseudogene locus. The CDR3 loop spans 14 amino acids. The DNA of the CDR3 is TGCACCAGTCCATTCCCACCTGTCTCTCTCGAGCAGTACTTC. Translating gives CTSPFPPVSLEQYF.

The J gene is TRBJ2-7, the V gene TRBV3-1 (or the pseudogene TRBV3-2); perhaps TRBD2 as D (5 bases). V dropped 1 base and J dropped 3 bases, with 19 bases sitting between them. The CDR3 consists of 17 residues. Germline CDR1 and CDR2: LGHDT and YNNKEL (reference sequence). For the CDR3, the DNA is TGTGCCAGCAGCCAAGGAGGACGTCGCAGAAGCGGCTACGAGCAGTACTTC. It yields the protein CASSQGGRRRSGYEQYF.

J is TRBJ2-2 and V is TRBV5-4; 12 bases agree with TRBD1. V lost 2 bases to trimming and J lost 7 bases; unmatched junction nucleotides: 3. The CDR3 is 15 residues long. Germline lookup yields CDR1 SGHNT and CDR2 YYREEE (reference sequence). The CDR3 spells CASSLWDRGRGELFF. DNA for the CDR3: TGTGCCAGCAGCTTATGGGACAGGGGGCGCGGGGAGCTGTTTTTT.

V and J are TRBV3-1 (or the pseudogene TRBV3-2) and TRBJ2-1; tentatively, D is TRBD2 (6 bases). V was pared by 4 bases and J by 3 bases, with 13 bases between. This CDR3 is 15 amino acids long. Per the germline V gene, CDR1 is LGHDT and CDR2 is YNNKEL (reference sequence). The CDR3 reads CASSRSGYHYNEQFF. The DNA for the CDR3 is TGTGCCAGCAGCCGGAGCGGGTACCACTACAATGAGCAGTTCTTC.

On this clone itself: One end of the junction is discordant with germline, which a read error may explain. CDR3 amino acids: CASHPGTASVGAF. In DNA, the CDR3 is TGTGCCAGCCACCCTGGGACAGCCAGCGTAGGGGCTTTT. This chain connects TRBV18 to TRBJ2-3; 7 nucleotides line up with TRBD1. CDR3 length equals 13 residues. CDR1 and CDR2 (germline): KGHSH, LQKENI.

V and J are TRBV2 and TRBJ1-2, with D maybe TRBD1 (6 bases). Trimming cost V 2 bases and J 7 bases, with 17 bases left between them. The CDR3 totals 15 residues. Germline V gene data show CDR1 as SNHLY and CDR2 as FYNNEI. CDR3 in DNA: TGTGCCAGCAGTGAATTGGCCGCACAGGGAGTTGGCTACACCTTC. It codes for CASSELAAQGVGYTF. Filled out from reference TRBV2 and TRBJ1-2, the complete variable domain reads EPEVTQTPSHQVTQMGQEVILRCVPISNHLYFYWYRQILGQKVEFLVSFYNNEISEKSEIFDDQFSVERPDGSNFTLKIRSTKLEDSAMYFCASSELAAQGVGYTFGSGTRLTVV.

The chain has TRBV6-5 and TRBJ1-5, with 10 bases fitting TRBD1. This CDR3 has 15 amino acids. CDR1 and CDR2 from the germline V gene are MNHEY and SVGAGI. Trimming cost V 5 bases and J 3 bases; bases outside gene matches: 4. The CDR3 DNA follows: TGTGCCAGCAGTCGACAGGGGGCCAACAATCAGCCCCAGCATTTT. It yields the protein CASSRQGANNQPQHF.

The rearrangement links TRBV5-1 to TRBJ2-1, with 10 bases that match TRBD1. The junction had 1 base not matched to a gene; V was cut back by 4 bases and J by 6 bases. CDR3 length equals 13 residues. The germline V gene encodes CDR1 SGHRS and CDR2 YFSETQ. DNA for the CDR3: TGCGCCAGCAGCCGGACAGGGGGCAATGAGCAGTTCTTC. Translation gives CASSRTGGNEQFF.

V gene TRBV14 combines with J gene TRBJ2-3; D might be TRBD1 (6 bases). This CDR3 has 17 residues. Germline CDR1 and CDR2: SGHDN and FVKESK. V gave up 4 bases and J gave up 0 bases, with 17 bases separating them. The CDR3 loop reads CASSRGGTAVSTDTQYF. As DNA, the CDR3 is TGTGCCAGCAGCCGAGGGGGTACGGCGGTAAGCACAGATACGCAGTATTTT.

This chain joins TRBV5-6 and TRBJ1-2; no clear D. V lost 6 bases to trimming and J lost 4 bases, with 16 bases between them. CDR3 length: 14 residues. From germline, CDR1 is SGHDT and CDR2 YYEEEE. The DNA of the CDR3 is TGTGCCAGCAACCTTTTGGGCGCCGGCTATGGCTACACCTTC. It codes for CASNLLGAGYGYTF.

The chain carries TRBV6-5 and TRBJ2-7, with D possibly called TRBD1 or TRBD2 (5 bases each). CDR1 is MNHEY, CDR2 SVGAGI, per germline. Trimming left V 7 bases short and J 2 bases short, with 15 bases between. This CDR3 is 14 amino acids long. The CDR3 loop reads CASNTGRSAYEQYF. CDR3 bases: TGTGCCAGCAATACGGGACGTTCAGCCTACGAGCAGTACTTC.